The rows below give T cell receptor beta chains drawn from one sample of a study of regulatory T cells in long-lasting Graves disease. TCRdb re-derived calls from the multiplex PCR reads in MiXCR, one entry per CDR3 protein. The sample lists roughly 500,000 distinct CDR3 sequences; roughly 21% were seen once. The material was peripheral blood mononuclear cells (PBMCs), obtained when the disease was refractory, from a patient treated with antithyroid drugs. These TCRs come from a female donor with Graves disease. Each CDR3 is given with its conserved first and last residue. The order of the fields is CDR3 DNA, CDR3 protein, D gene, J gene, V gene, CDR3 length, clone size. A D gene is named only where the DNA matches it firmly. Where a row states a size, it is once, few, many or the class of an expanded clone; other rows omit it.

TGTGCCAGCAGCCGGGGACTAGCGGGGCAAGAGACCCAGTACTTC | CASSRGLAGQETQYF | TRBD2 | TRBJ2-5 | TRBV5-8 | 15 | -
TGTGCCAGCAGGTACAGGGGAGATAGCAATCAGCCCCAGCATTTT | CASRYRGDSNQPQHF | TRBD1 | TRBJ1-5 | TRBV28 | 15 | many
TGTGCCAGCAGTCGGCCGTGGTTCGGGGGACAGGCCCTCCAAGAGACCCAGTACTTC | CASSRPWFGGQALQETQYF | TRBD1 | TRBJ2-5 | TRBV2 | 19 | many
TGTGCCAGCAGCTTAGCCCGGGACGGGAACACTGAAGCTTTCTTT | CASSLARDGNTEAFF | - | TRBJ1-1 | TRBV7-6 | 15 | once
TGTGCCAGCAGCTTTTCGGGGGCAGTTGAAGCTTTCTTT | CASSFSGAVEAFF | - | TRBJ1-1 | TRBV11-2 | 13 | many
TGCAGCGTTGATAGTCTAGCGGGAGTAAATGAGCAGTTCTTC | CSVDSLAGVNEQFF | TRBD2 | TRBJ2-1 | TRBV29-1 | 14 | -
TGTGCCAGCAGCCCCGGGACCGCCGTCTCTGGAAACACCATATATTTT | CASSPGTAVSGNTIYF | - | TRBJ1-3 | TRBV7-3 | 16 | -
TGTGCCAGTAGCCCGGTTACTAGCGGGAGGTCTAATGAGCAGTTCTTC | CASSPVTSGRSNEQFF | TRBD2 | TRBJ2-1 | TRBV19 | 16 | -
TGCAGTGCTAGTAGCGGGGGGTACCAAGAGACCCAGTACTTC | CSASSGGYQETQYF | TRBD2 | TRBJ2-5 | TRBV20-1 | 14 | many
TGTGCCAGCAGCTCCGACATCATCCCCGAGCAGTACTTC | CASSSDIIPEQYF | - | TRBJ2-7 | TRBV7-9 | 13 | many
TGTGCCAGCAGTGAGCGCTTCGGGGGAGGAAGGAACACTGAAGCTTTCTTT | CASSERFGGGRNTEAFF | - | TRBJ1-1 | TRBV6-2/TRBV6-3 | 17 | many
TGTGCCAGCAGTTTATTAGGCCAGGGCCCCACAGATACGCAGTATTTT | CASSLLGQGPTDTQYF | - | TRBJ2-3 | TRBV27 | 16 | few
TGTGCCAGCAGCCCAGCCACCTACAATGAGCAGTTCTTC | CASSPATYNEQFF | - | TRBJ2-1 | TRBV5-5 | 13 | -
TGTGCCAGCAGCCCACCTCAAGGGCAGTCCTACGAGCAGTACTTC | CASSPPQGQSYEQYF | - | TRBJ2-7 | TRBV7-9 | 15 | -
TGTGCCAGCAGCTTAGCGGACAGGGGGATAGAGACCCAGTACTTC | CASSLADRGIETQYF | TRBD1 | TRBJ2-5 | TRBV7-9 | 15 | few
TGCAGTCGTCAGACAGGGCGCGGAAAGGATGAGCAGTTCTTC | CSRQTGRGKDEQFF | TRBD1 | TRBJ2-1 | TRBV29-1 | 14 | -
TGTGCCAGCAGGGACAGGGGGTTCTATGGCTACACCTTC | CASRDRGFYGYTF | TRBD1 | TRBJ1-2 | TRBV2 | 13 | many
TGTGCCACCAGCCGTCGGCAGGACACGCTGTTTTTT | CATSRRQDTLFF | - | TRBJ1-4 | TRBV15 | 12 | many
TGTGCCAGCAGTTTAGGGCACGGGAGGCGCGACGAGCAGTACTTC | CASSLGHGRRDEQYF | TRBD2 | TRBJ2-7 | TRBV27 | 15 | many
TGTGCCAGCAGTGAAGCGCCAGCCCTAGCCAAAAACATTCAGTACTTC | CASSEAPALAKNIQYF | - | TRBJ2-4 | TRBV6-1 | 16 | -
TGTGCCAGCAGCTTTCACGGGACAGGAGAGCAGTACTTC | CASSFHGTGEQYF | TRBD1 | TRBJ2-7 | TRBV7-9 | 13 | many
TGTGCCAGCAGTTACTCGAAGGAGCGTAGGTACTTC | CASSYSKERRYF | - | TRBJ2-4 | TRBV6-2/TRBV6-3 | 12 | few
TGTGCCAGCGGCTTAGTTGGGTGGTCCTCCTACGAGCAGTACTTC | CASGLVGWSSYEQYF | - | TRBJ2-7 | TRBV11-2 | 15 | few
TGTGCCAGCAGCTATAGACTAGTAGGACAAGAGACCCAGTACTTC | CASSYRLVGQETQYF | - | TRBJ2-5 | TRBV13 | 15 | many
TGTGCCAGCAGTTACGGGGGGCAGGAGGAGTCCCAGTACTTC | CASSYGGQEESQYF | - | TRBJ2-5 | TRBV6-9 | 14 | -
TGTGCCAGCAGCTTAATGGGTTACACCGGGGAGCTGTTTTTT | CASSLMGYTGELFF | - | TRBJ2-2 | TRBV7-3 | 14 | few
TGTGCCAGCAGTGAAGACCAGGCCAGGGCGAATGGCTACACCTTC | CASSEDQARANGYTF | - | TRBJ1-2 | TRBV6-1 | 15 | -
TGTGCCAGCAGTTTAGGGGGCCCCACCGGGGAGCTGTTTTTT | CASSLGGPTGELFF | - | TRBJ2-2 | TRBV12-3/TRBV12-4 | 14 | many
TGTGCCAGCAGTGAAGTGGTTAGCGATTCACCCCTCCACTTT | CASSEVVSDSPLHF | - | TRBJ1-6 | TRBV2 | 14 | many
TGCAGCGTTGAAAACGCAGAGGGAGGGGAAGCTTTCTTT | CSVENAEGGEAFF | - | TRBJ1-1 | TRBV29-1 | 13 | -
TGTGCCAGCTCAGGGGACGATCAGCCCCAGCATTTT | CASSGDDQPQHF | - | TRBJ1-5 | TRBV18 | 12 | few
TGTGCCAGCAGCTTACACAGTTTCGCGAACACCGGGGAGCTGTTTTTT | CASSLHSFANTGELFF | - | TRBJ2-2 | TRBV11-3 | 16 | few
TGTGCTAGTGGTGGCCTTGGGTACGAGCAGTACTTC | CASGGLGYEQYF | - | TRBJ2-7 | TRBV12-5 | 12 | -
TGCGCCAGCAGCTTGCTGGCGGGGGCGAGCGGGGAGCTGTTTTTT | CASSLLAGASGELFF | - | TRBJ2-2 | TRBV5-1 | 15 | -
TGTGCCAGCAGCCCCCCTGGGCCGCTTGGCTACACCTTC | CASSPPGPLGYTF | - | TRBJ1-2 | TRBV6-2/TRBV6-3 | 13 | many
TGTGCCAGCAGCTTCCGGGACTTGGGCTACACCTTC | CASSFRDLGYTF | - | TRBJ1-2 | TRBV5-6 | 12 | few
TGTGCCACCAGCAGAACTGGGGGAAACACCGGGGAGCTGTTTTTT | CATSRTGGNTGELFF | - | TRBJ2-2 | TRBV15 | 15 | few
TGTGCCAGCACTCACTGGGACAGGGCCTACGAGCAGTACTTC | CASTHWDRAYEQYF | TRBD1 | TRBJ2-7 | TRBV28 | 14 | few
TGTGCCAGCAGCTTAGAAGGGATCAACTATGGCTACACCTTC | CASSLEGINYGYTF | - | TRBJ1-2 | TRBV7-9 | 14 | many
TGTGCCAGCAGTCCCTCGGGGCCGGCCCGAAACATTCAGTACTTC | CASSPSGPARNIQYF | - | TRBJ2-4 | TRBV6-1 | 15 | -
TGCAGTGCCCAGGACAGATGGAGCTCCTACGAGCAGTACTTC | CSAQDRWSSYEQYF | - | TRBJ2-7 | TRBV20-1 | 14 | -
TGTGCCAGCAGCTTAGCTCGTTTCAGGGGCAAAAAACTGTTTTTT | CASSLARFRGKKLFF | - | TRBJ1-4 | TRBV7-8 | 15 | -